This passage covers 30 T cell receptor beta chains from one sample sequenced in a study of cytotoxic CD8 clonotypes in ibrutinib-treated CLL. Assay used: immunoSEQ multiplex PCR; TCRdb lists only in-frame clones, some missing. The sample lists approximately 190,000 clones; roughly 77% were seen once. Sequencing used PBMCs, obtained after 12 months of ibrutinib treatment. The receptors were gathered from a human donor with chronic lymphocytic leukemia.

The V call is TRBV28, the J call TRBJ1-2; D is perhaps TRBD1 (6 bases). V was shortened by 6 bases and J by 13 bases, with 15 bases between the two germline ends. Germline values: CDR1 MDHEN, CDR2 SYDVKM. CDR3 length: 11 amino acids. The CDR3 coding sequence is TGTGCCAGCAGAGGGGACATATTTGGCACCTTC. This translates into CASRGDIFGTF.

CDR3 amino acids: CASSYPSGSSYEQYF. DNA for the CDR3: TGTGCCAGCAGTTATCCTAGCGGGAGCTCCTACGAGCAGTACTTC. This chain joins TRBV6-5 and TRBJ2-7, with TRBD2 matching 10 bases. CDR1 and CDR2 from the germline V gene are MNHEY and SVGAGI. The CDR3 consists of 15 residues. J was trimmed by 0 bases and V by 3 bases; bases with no gene match: 2.

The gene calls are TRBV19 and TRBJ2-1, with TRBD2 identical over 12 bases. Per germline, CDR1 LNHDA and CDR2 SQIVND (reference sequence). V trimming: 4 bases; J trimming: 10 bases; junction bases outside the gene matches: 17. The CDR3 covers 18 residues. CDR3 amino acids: CASSNLPLTSGGSGEQFF. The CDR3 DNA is TGTGCCAGTAGTAATCTCCCTCTGACTAGCGGGGGTTCGGGGGAGCAGTTCTTC. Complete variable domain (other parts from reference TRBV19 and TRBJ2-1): DGGITQSPKYLFRKEGQNVTLSCEQNLNHDAMYWYRQDPGQGLRLIYYSQIVNDFQKGDIAEGYSVSREKKESFPLTVTSAQKNPTAFYLCASSNLPLTSGGSGEQFFGPGTRLTVL.

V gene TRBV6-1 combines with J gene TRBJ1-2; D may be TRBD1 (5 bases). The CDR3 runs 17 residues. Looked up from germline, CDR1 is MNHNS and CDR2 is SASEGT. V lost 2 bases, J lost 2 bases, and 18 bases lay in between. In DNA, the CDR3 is TGTGCCAGCAGTGAAACATTGAGTGTCAGGGACAACTATGGCTACACCTTC. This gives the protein CASSETLSVRDNYGYTF.

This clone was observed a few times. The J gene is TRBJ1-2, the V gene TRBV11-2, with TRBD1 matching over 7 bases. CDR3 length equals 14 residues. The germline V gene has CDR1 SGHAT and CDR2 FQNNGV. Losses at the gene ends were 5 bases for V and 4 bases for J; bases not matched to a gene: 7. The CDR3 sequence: CASSQGGLTYGYTF. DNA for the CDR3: TGTGCCAGCAGCCAAGGGGGCTTGACCTATGGCTACACCTTC.

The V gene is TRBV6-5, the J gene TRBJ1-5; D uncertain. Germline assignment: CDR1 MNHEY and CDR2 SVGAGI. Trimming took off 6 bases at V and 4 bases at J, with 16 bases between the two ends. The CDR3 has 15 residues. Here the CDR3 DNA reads TGTGCCAGCAGAACTAGGGCAGAAGTAAATCAGCCCCAGCATTTT. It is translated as CASRTRAEVNQPQHF.

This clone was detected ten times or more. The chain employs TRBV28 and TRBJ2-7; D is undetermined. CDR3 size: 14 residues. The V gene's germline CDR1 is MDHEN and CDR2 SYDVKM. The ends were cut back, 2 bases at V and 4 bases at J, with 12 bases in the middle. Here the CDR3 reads CASSLPSLPYEQYF. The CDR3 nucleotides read TGTGCCAGCAGTTTACCCAGCCTCCCTTACGAGCAGTACTTC.

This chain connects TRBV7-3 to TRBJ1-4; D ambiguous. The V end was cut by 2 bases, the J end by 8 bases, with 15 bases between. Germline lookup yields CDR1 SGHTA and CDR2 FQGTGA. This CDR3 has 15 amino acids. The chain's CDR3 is CASSLREGSREKLFF. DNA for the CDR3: TGTGCCAGCAGCTTACGGGAGGGATCTCGCGAAAAACTGTTTTTT.

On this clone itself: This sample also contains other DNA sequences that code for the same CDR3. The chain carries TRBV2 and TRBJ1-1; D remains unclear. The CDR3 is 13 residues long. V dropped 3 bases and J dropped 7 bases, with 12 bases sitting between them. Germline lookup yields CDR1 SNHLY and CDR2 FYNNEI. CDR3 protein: CASSENPPGEAFF. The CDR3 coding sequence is TGTGCCAGCAGTGAGAACCCCCCCGGTGAAGCTTTCTTT.

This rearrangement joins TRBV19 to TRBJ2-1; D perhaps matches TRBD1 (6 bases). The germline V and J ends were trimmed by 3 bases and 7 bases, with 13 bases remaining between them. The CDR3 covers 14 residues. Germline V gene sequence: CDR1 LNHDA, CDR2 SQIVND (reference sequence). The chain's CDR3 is CASSMGALTNEQFF. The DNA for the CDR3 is TGTGCCAGTAGTATGGGGGCCCTTACGAATGAGCAGTTCTTC.

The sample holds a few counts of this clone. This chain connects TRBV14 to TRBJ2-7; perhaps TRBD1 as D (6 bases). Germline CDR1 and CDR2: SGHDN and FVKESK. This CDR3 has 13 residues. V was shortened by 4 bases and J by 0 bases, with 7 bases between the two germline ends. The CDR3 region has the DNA TGTGCCAGCAGCCCGGACAGCTCCTACGAGCAGTACTTC. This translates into CASSPDSSYEQYF. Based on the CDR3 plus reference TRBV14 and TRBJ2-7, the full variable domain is EAGVTQFPSHSVIEKGQTVTLRCDPISGHDNLYWYRRVMGKEIKFLLHFVKESKQDESGMPNNRFLAERTGGTYSTLKVQPAELEDSGVYFCASSPDSSYEQYFGPGTRLTVT.

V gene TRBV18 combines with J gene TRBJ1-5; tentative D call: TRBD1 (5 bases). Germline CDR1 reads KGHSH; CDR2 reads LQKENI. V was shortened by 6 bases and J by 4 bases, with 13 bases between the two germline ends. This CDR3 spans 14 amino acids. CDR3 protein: CASSKIDSNQPQHF. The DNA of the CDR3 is TGTGCCAGCTCCAAAATTGACAGTAATCAGCCCCAGCATTTT.

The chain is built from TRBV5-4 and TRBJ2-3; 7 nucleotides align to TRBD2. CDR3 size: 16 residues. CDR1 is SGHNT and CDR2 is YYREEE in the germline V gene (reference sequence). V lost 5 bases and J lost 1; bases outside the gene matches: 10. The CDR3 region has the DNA TGTGCCAGCAGGGATCTCGTCGCGGGGGGCACAGATACGCAGTATTTT. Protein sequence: CASRDLVAGGTDTQYF.

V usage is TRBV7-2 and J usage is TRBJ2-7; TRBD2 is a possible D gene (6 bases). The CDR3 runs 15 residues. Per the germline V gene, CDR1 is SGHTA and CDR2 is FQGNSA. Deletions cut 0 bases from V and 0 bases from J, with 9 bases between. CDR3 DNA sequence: TGTGCCAGCAGCTTAGCTCTGCGGGACTCCTACGAGCAGTACTTC. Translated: CASSLALRDSYEQYF.

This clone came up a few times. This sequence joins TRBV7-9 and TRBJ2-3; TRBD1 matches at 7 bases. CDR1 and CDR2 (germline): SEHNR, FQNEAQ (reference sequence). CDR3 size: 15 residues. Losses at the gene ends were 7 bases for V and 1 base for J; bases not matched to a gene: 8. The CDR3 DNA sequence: TGTGCCAGCACCCACCCCGGGACAGGCACAGATACGCAGTATTTT. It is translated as CASTHPGTGTDTQYF.

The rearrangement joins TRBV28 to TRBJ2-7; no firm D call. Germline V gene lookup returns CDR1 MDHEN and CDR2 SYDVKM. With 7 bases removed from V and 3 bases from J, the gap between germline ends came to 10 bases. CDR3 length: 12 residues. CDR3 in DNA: TGTGCCAGCAATAGGGCTAACTACGAGCAGTACTTC. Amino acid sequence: CASNRANYEQYF. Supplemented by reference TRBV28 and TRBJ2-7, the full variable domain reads DVKVTQSSRYLVKRTGEKVFLECVQDMDHENMFWYRQDPGLGLRLIYFSYDVKMKEKGDIPEGYSVSREKKERFSLILESASTNQTSMYLCASNRANYEQYFGPGTRLTVT.

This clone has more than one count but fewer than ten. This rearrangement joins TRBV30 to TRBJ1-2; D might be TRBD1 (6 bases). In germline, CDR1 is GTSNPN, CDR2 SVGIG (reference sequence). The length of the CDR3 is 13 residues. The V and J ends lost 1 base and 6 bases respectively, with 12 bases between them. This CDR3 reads CAWSAGGVHGYTF. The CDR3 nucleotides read TGTGCCTGGAGTGCGGGGGGCGTCCATGGCTACACCTTC. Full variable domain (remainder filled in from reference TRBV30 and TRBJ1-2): SQTIHQWPATLVQPVGSPLSLECTVEGTSNPNLYWYRQAAGRGLQLLFYSVGIGQISSEVPQNLSASRPQDRQFILSSKKLLLSDSGFYLCAWSAGGVHGYTFGSGTRLTVV.

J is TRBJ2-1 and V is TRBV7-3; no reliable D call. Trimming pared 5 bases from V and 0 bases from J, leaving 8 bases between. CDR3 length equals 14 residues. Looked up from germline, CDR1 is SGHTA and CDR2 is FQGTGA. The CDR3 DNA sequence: TGTGCCAGCAGCCCAAGGGCCTCCTACAATGAGCAGTTCTTC. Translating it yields CASSPRASYNEQFF.

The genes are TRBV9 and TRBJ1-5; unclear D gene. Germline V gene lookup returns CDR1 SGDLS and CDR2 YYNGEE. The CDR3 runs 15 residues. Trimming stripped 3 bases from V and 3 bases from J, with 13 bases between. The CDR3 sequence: CASSADGHVNQPQHF. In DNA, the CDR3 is TGTGCCAGCAGCGCCGACGGGCACGTCAATCAGCCCCAGCATTTT.

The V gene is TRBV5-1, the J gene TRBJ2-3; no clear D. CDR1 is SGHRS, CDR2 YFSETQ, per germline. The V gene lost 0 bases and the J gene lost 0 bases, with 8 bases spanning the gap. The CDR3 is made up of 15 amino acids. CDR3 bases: TGCGCCAGCAGCTTGGGAGATCGGAGCACAGATACGCAGTATTTT. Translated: CASSLGDRSTDTQYF.

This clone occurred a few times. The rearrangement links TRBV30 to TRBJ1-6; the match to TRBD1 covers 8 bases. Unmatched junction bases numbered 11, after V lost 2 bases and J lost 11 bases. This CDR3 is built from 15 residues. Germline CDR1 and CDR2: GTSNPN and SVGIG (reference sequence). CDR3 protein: CAWSRRTGTGPPLHF. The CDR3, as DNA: TGTGCCTGGAGTCGACGAACTGGGACAGGTCCACCCCTCCACTTT.

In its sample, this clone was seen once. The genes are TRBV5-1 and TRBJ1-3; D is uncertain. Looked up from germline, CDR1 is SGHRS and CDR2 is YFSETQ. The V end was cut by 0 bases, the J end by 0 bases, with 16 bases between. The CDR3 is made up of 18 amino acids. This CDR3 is CASSLDPAFYSSGNTIYF. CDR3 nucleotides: TGCGCCAGCAGCTTGGACCCCGCCTTCTACAGCTCTGGAAACACCATATATTTT.

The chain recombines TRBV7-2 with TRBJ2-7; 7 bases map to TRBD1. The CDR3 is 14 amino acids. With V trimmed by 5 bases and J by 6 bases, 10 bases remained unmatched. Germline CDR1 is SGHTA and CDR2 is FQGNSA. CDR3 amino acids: CASSRLTGPLEQYF. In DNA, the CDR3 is TGTGCCAGCAGCCGACTGACAGGGCCTCTCGAGCAGTACTTC.

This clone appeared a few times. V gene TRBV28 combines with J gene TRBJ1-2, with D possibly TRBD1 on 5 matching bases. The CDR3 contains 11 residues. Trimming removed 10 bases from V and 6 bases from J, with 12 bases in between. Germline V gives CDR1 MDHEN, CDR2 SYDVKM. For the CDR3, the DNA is TGTGCCATCAGCCTAGGGGATGGCTACACCTTC. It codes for CAISLGDGYTF.

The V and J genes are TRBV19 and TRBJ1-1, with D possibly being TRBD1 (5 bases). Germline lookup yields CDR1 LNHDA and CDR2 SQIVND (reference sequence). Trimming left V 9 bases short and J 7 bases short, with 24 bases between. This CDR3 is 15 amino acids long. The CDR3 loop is CASKIFGTSEHEAFF. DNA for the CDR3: TGTGCCAGCAAAATTTTCGGGACGTCAGAACATGAAGCTTTCTTT.

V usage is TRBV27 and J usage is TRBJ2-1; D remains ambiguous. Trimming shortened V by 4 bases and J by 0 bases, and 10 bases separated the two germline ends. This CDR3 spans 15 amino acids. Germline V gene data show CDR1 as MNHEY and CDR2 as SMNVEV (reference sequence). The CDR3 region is CASSSRGYSYNEQFF. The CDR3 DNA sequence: TGTGCCAGCAGTTCTAGAGGATACTCCTACAATGAGCAGTTCTTC.

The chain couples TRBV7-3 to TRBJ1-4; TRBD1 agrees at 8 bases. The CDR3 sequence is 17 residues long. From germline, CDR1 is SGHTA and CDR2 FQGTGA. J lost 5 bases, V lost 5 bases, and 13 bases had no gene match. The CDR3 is CASSQEPGQGANEKLFF. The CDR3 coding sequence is TGTGCCAGCAGCCAAGAGCCTGGCCAGGGGGCAAATGAAAAACTGTTTTTT. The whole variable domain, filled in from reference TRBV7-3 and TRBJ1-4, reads GAGVSQTPSNKVTEKGKYVELRCDPISGHTALYWYRQSLGQGPEFLIYFQGTGAADDSGLPNDRFFAVRPEGSVSTLKIQRTERGDSAVYLCASSQEPGQGANEKLFFGSGTQLSVL.

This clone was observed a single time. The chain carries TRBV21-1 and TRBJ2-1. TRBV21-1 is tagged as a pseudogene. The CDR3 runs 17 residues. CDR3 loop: CASPEIGGTGLYNEQFF. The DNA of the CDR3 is TGTGCCAGCCCCGAAATCGGGGGTACAGGGCTTTACAATGAGCAGTTCTTC.

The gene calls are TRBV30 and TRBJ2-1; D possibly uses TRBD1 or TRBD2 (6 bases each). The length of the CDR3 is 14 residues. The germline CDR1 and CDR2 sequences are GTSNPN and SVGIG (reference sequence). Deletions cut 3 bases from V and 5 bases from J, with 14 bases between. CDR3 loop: CAWSSERGDNEQFF. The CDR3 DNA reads TGTGCCTGGAGCTCAGAAAGGGGGGACAATGAGCAGTTCTTC.

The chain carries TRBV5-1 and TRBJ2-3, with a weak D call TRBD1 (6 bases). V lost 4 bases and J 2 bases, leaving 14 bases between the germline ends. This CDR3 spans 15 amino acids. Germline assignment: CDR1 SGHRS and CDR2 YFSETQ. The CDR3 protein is CASSQFTGFTDTQYF. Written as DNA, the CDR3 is TGCGCCAGCAGCCAATTCACAGGGTTCACAGATACGCAGTATTTT.